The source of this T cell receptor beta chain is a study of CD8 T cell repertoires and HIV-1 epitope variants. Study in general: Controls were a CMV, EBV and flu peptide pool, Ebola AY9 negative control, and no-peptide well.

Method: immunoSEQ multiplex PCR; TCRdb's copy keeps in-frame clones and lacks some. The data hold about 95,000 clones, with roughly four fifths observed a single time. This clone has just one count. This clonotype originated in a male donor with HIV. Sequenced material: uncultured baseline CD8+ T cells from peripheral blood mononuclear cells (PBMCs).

The CDR3 sequence is CASSVASANTEAFF. The CDR3 DNA sequence: TGTGCCAGCAGCGTAGCTAGTGCGAACACTGAAGCTTTCTTT. V and J are TRBV9 and TRBJ1-1, with no clear D. The V gene lost 0 bases and the J gene lost 1 base, with 7 bases spanning the gap. The germline CDR1 and CDR2 sequences are SGDLS and YYNGEE. The CDR3 contains 14 residues.